This TCR beta chain was documented in a study of blood T cell repertoires in COVID-19. Overall study context: Collection of acute and convalescent COVID-19 samples took place in the United States, Italy and Spain.

Germline V gene sequence: CDR1 SGHAT, CDR2 FQDESV (reference sequence). The length of the CDR3 is 13 residues. The V and J ends lost 6 bases and 8 bases respectively, with 14 bases between them. Profiling relied on immunoSEQ multiplex PCR, and the TCRdb table lists in-frame clones only, not all of them. The table shows a few hundred thousand clones, with around nine tenths occurring only once. This TCR came from a man between 60 and 70 years old with acute or convalescent COVID-19. The chain employs TRBV11-1 and TRBJ2-4; weak D call: TRBD1 (6 bases). The sequenced sample consisted of peripheral blood. The CDR3: CASRNRAEDIQYF. CDR3 in DNA: TGTGCCAGCAGGAACAGGGCTGAGGACATTCAGTACTTC.